This entry lists 29 T cell receptor beta chains sequenced from one sample in a study of T cell repertoires in aging, cancer and after chemotherapy. Multiplex touch-down PCR with TRB-A/B primers amplified rearranged V-D-J TRB sequences. TCRdb used MiXCR to reprocess the multiplex PCR reads, holding one entry per CDR3 protein. The sample consists of under 6,500 distinct CDR3 sequences, 27% of them appearing once. TCR beta rearrangements were amplified from peripheral blood genomic DNA. Sequencing was done on a sample of blood. The receptors originated from a human donor in good health.

This clonotype is categorized as medium-sized. This chain joins TRBV15 and TRBJ1-1; D gene ambiguous. V was clipped by 8 bases and J by 3 bases, with 10 bases between them. Germline V CDR1 and CDR2: LNHNV, YYDKDF (reference sequence). The CDR3 totals 12 residues. In DNA, the CDR3 is TGTGCCACCGGGGAAATTGACACTGAAGCTTTCTTT. Protein: CATGEIDTEAFF.

Judged by abundance, this clonotype is medium-sized (0.01 to 0.1%). The V call is TRBV7-9, the J call TRBJ2-5; 7 bases fit TRBD1. CDR1 is SEHNR, CDR2 FQNEAQ, per germline (reference sequence). There are 15 residues in the CDR3. After removal of 5 bases from V and 2 bases from J, the junction contained 8 bases not matched to a gene. The CDR3 spells CASSVGQANQETQYF. CDR3 DNA sequence: TGTGCCAGCAGCGTAGGACAGGCGAATCAAGAGACCCAGTACTTC.

By sample fraction, this clonotype is medium-sized. The chain has TRBV11-2 and TRBJ2-2; D is perhaps TRBD1 (6 bases). Trimming pared 5 bases from V and 3 bases from J, leaving 13 bases between. CDR1 and CDR2 (germline): SGHAT, FQNNGV. This CDR3 is built from 15 residues. CDR3 in amino acids: CASSVTGSDTGELFF. The CDR3 coding sequence is TGTGCCAGCAGCGTTACAGGGAGCGACACCGGGGAGCTGTTTTTT.

By frequency in the sample, this clonotype is medium-sized. The gene calls are TRBV30 and TRBJ2-1, with TRBD2 as a possible D gene (7 bases). The CDR3 contains 13 residues. Germline loops: CDR1 GTSNPN, CDR2 SVGIG (reference sequence). Trimming shortened V by 0 bases and J by 8 bases, and 11 bases separated the two germline ends. The CDR3 sequence is CAWSVGGPDEQFF. DNA of the CDR3: TGTGCCTGGAGTGTCGGGGGGCCCGATGAGCAGTTCTTC.

Details on this clonotype: A much bigger clone sits one base away, suggesting this may be a read error. The CDR3 bases are TGTGCCAGCAGCTTCTATGTTTCACCCCTCCACTTT. Translated, it gives CASSFYVSPLHF. The rearrangement links TRBV5-5 to TRBJ1-6; no definite D call. The germline gives CDR1 SGHKS, CDR2 YYEKEE (reference sequence). The V gene lost 2 bases and the J gene lost 9 bases, with 6 bases spanning the gap. The CDR3 runs 12 residues.

This clonotype was observed a handful of times. The chain has TRBV20-1 and TRBJ2-4, with 7 nucleotides matching TRBD1. There are 15 residues in the CDR3. J lost 5 bases, V lost 5 bases, and 12 bases had no gene match. The germline V gene encodes CDR1 DFQATT and CDR2 SNEGSKA (reference sequence). CDR3 nucleotides: TGCAGTGCTGGGGGACAGAGGGGACGGGAAAACATTCAGTACTTC. Encoded protein: CSAGGQRGRENIQYF.

This clonotype is classed as medium-sized. The chain joins TRBV10-1 to TRBJ2-3; 8 nucleotides line up with TRBD1. The CDR3 consists of 17 residues. Unmatched junction bases numbered 9, after V lost 0 bases and J lost 4 bases. Germline assignment: CDR1 WNHNN and CDR2 SYGVQD (reference sequence). The CDR3 DNA follows: TGCGCCAGCAGTGAGTCGAGGCGGGACAGGCGCGCAGATACGCAGTATTTT. Amino acids: CASSESRRDRRADTQYF.

The chain recombines TRBV20-1 with TRBJ1-1, with D tentatively TRBD1 (5 bases). V lost 2 bases and J 10 bases, leaving 14 bases between the germline ends. Per germline, CDR1 DFQATT and CDR2 SNEGSKA (reference sequence). CDR3 length equals 12 residues. The CDR3 is CSARNDGGGAFF. CDR3 sequence (DNA): TGCAGTGCTAGAAACGACGGGGGAGGAGCTTTCTTT.

By frequency in the sample, this clonotype is medium-sized (0.01 to 0.1%). The chain couples TRBV15 to TRBJ2-3, with TRBD2 identical over 9 bases. V lost 0 bases and J lost 5; bases outside the gene matches: 9. The CDR3 totals 17 residues. From germline, CDR1 is LNHNV and CDR2 YYDKDF (reference sequence). The CDR3 is CATSRDRAGGPVDTQYF. The CDR3 DNA follows: TGTGCCACCAGCAGAGATAGGGCGGGAGGGCCGGTAGATACGCAGTATTTT. The full variable domain, its missing parts supplied by reference TRBV15 and TRBJ2-3, is DAMVIQNPRYQVTQFGKPVTLSCSQTLNHNVMYWYQQKSSQAPKLLFHYYDKDFNNEADTPDNFQSRRPNTSFCFLDIRSPGLGDTAMYLCATSRDRAGGPVDTQYFGPGTRLTVL.

Concerning this clonotype: A much larger clone differs from this one at a single base, so this may be a read error. This rearrangement joins TRBV11-3 to TRBJ2-2; 10 bases map to TRBD2. The junction had 13 bases not matched to a gene; V was cut back by 6 bases and J by 3 bases. CDR3 length equals 18 residues. Germline CDR1 reads SGHNT; CDR2 reads YENEEA. CDR3 nucleotides: TGTGCCAGCAGTTCCGAAGTTCTAGCGGGAGAGGACACCGGGGAGCTGTTTTTT. Protein: CASSSEVLAGEDTGELFF. The full variable domain, completed using reference TRBV11-3 and TRBJ2-2, is EAGVVQSPRYKIIEKKQPVAFWCNPISGHNTLYWYLQNLGQGPELLIRYENEEAVDDSQLPKDRFSAERLKGVDSTLKIQPAELGDSAVYLCASSSEVLAGEDTGELFFGEGSRLTVL.

V and J are TRBV6-2 or TRBV6-3 and TRBJ2-1, with TRBD1 matching 9 bases. The CDR3 is 15 amino acids. CDR1 and CDR2 (germline): MNHEY, SVGEGT. With V trimmed by 5 bases and J by 4 bases, 6 bases remained unmatched. CDR3 residues: CASSEQGARYNEQFF. CDR3 bases: TGTGCCAGCAGTGAACAGGGGGCGCGGTACAATGAGCAGTTCTTC.

Regarding this clonotype: This may be a read error, as it is one base from a much larger clone. V gene TRBV13 combines with J gene TRBJ2-1; D is possibly TRBD2 (6 bases). The CDR3 has 12 residues. Germline CDR1 is PRHDT and CDR2 is FYEKMQ (reference sequence). This CDR3 reads CGSSLLAGEQFF. DNA of the CDR3: TGTGGCAGCAGCTTATTGGCGGGGGAGCAGTTCTTC.

The genes are TRBV6-2 or TRBV6-3 and TRBJ2-5; D tentatively reads TRBD1 or TRBD2 (5 bases each). Per the germline V gene, CDR1 is MNHEY and CDR2 is SVGEGT. V lost 2 bases to trimming and J lost 7 bases, with 17 bases between them. CDR3 size: 15 residues. CDR3 loop: CASSYGGGPFMTQYF. The CDR3 bases are TGTGCCAGCAGTTACGGGGGTGGTCCGTTTATGACCCAGTACTTC.

Relative to its sample, this clonotype is medium-sized. The chain employs TRBV5-4 and TRBJ2-7, with a possible D match to TRBD2 (6 bases). Trimming cost V 4 bases and J 2 bases, with 10 bases left between them. CDR3 length equals 13 residues. Germline loops: CDR1 SGHNT, CDR2 YYREEE (reference sequence). CDR3 DNA: TGTGCCAGCAGCAGACTAGGTACCTACGAGCAGTACGTC. It is translated as CASSRLGTYEQYV.

This chain connects TRBV12-3 or TRBV12-4 to TRBJ2-1; a possible D gene is TRBD2 (6 bases). This CDR3 has 14 amino acids. Trimming removed 4 bases at V and 3 bases at J, with 10 bases between. The CDR3 here is CASSYGGDYNEQFF. The CDR3 DNA sequence: TGTGCCAGCAGTTATGGCGGGGACTACAATGAGCAGTTCTTC.

By share of the sample, this clonotype is medium-sized (0.01 to 0.1%). The chain combines TRBV5-4 with TRBJ2-5; TRBD1 matches at 7 bases. CDR1 SGHNT and CDR2 YYREEE come from the germline V gene (reference sequence). The V segment lost 3 bases and the J segment 5 bases; nucleotides outside the gene matches: 4. This CDR3 has 13 residues. The CDR3 spells CASSYRGGETQYF. CDR3 DNA sequence: TGTGCCAGCAGCTACAGGGGTGGGGAGACCCAGTACTTC.

This chain links TRBV25-1 with TRBJ2-3; D unresolved. The closer fit of TRBJ2-5 to the DNA end suggests the J call may be wrong. CDR1 is MGHDK and CDR2 is SYGVNS in the germline V gene. CDR3 length: 15 amino acids. The CDR3 reads CASSELIGLSETQYF. DNA for the CDR3: TGTGCCAGCAGTGAATTAATTGGTTTGTCAGAGACCCAGTACTTC.

This clonotype is categorized as medium-sized (0.01 to 0.1%). The chain combines TRBV18 with TRBJ2-7; D gene uncertain. The V end lost 2 bases, the J end lost 4 bases, and 12 bases lay between the germline ends. The germline CDR1 and CDR2 sequences are KGHSH and LQKENI. The CDR3 is 14 amino acids. The CDR3 DNA is TGTGCCAGCTCACCAACGAGGAATCCATACGAGCAGTACTTC. It yields the protein CASSPTRNPYEQYF.

This clonotype was observed a handful of times. The chain links TRBV20-1 to TRBJ2-7; D is undetermined. The CDR3 extends over 14 amino acids. The germline V gene encodes CDR1 DFQATT and CDR2 SNEGSKA (reference sequence). V was clipped by 0 bases and J by 0 bases, with 9 bases between them. The DNA for the CDR3 is TGCAGTGCTAGAGACACCTTTTCCTCCTACGAGCAGTACTTC. Translated, it gives CSARDTFSSYEQYF.

This clonotype is medium-sized within its sample. The chain has TRBV7-2 and TRBJ2-5, with TRBD1 matching 7 bases. CDR1 SGHTA and CDR2 FQGNSA come from the germline V gene. Trimming cost V 11 bases and J 3 bases; bases outside gene matches: 9. CDR3 length equals 13 residues. The CDR3 sequence is CADADRVEETQYF. The CDR3, as DNA: TGTGCCGACGCTGACAGGGTCGAAGAGACCCAGTACTTC.

This clonotype is categorized as medium-sized. The J gene is TRBJ2-1, the V gene TRBV20-1; D remains ambiguous. V dropped 3 bases and J dropped 2 bases, with 17 bases sitting between them. This CDR3 is built from 16 residues. The germline gives CDR1 DFQATT, CDR2 SNEGSKA (reference sequence). The chain's CDR3 is CSARDPSPSPYNEQFF. The CDR3 DNA sequence: TGCAGTGCTAGGGACCCCTCTCCTTCCCCCTACAATGAGCAGTTCTTC.

In its sample, this clonotype is medium-sized. The CDR3 bases are TGTGCCAGTAGACCCAGGGGGCTAAACACTGAAGCTTTCTTT. Translated: CASRPRGLNTEAFF. The gene calls are TRBV19 and TRBJ1-1, with 8 bases fitting TRBD1. Germline CDR1 and CDR2: LNHDA and SQIVND (reference sequence). This CDR3 region has 14 residues. V lost 6 bases, J lost 2 bases, and 5 bases stayed unmatched.

In its sample, this clonotype is medium-sized. J is TRBJ2-1 and V is TRBV19, with 12 bases identical to TRBD2. Trimming removed 4 bases from V and 1 base from J; junction bases left unmatched: 5. Germline V gene sequence: CDR1 LNHDA, CDR2 SQIVND (reference sequence). This CDR3 is built from 17 residues. The CDR3 DNA reads as TGTGCCAGTAGTACCCGGACTAGCGGGATATCCTACAATGAGCAGTTCTTC. It yields the protein CASSTRTSGISYNEQFF.

This clonotype was observed a few times. The chain couples TRBV20-1 to TRBJ2-3, with TRBD2 as a possible D gene (6 bases). The germline gives CDR1 DFQATT, CDR2 SNEGSKA (reference sequence). The CDR3 length is 14 residues. Trimming left V 7 bases short and J 2 bases short, with 16 bases between. In DNA form, the CDR3 reads TGCAGTGTTCCGGGACTTTCCCTCACAGATACGCAGTATTTT. Translating it yields CSVPGLSLTDTQYF.

This clonotype was seen more than once but under ten times. The CDR3 region has the DNA TGCAGTGCTAGCCCGAATTCGGGTAGAGAAGCTTTCTTT. Translated: CSASPNSGREAFF. The chain couples TRBV20-1 to TRBJ1-1; D is uncertain. Trimming removed 3 bases at V and 8 bases at J, with 16 bases between. Germline assignment: CDR1 DFQATT and CDR2 SNEGSKA (reference sequence). This CDR3 contains 13 residues.

In its sample, this clonotype is medium-sized. This CDR3 is CASSVNLGYNEQFF. CDR3 DNA sequence: TGTGCCAGCAGCGTAAATCTAGGCTACAATGAGCAGTTCTTC. The chain recombines TRBV7-2 with TRBJ2-1; no firm D call. Germline CDR1 and CDR2: SGHTA and FQGNSA. The CDR3 covers 14 residues. V shed 5 bases and J shed 3 bases, with 11 bases lying between them.

The chain links TRBV25-1 to TRBJ2-4; D might be TRBD2 (6 bases). CDR1 MGHDK and CDR2 SYGVNS come from the germline V gene. The CDR3 covers 15 residues. V was clipped by 5 bases and J by 2 bases, with 13 bases between them. CDR3 sequence: CASSSGDNTKNIQYF. In DNA, the CDR3 is TGTGCCAGCAGTTCGGGGGATAATACCAAAAACATTCAGTACTTC.

Regarding this clonotype: It may be a read error: a sequence one base away is much more abundant. The V and J genes are TRBV30 and TRBJ2-5; D remains ambiguous. The CDR3 sequence is 12 residues long. Trimming took 2 bases from V and 5 from J, leaving 9 bases between them. CDR1 is GTSNPN, CDR2 SVGIG, per germline (reference sequence). This CDR3 is CAWSFLRETQYF. CDR3 bases: TGTGCCTGGAGTTTCCTTCGGGAGACCCAGTACTTC.

This clonotype is judged medium-sized. The chain has TRBV7-2 and TRBJ2-3; D remains unclear. Between the trimmed V and J ends, which lost 0 bases and 3 bases, there was a span of 4 bases. Germline lookup yields CDR1 SGHTA and CDR2 FQGNSA. The CDR3 spans 13 residues. In DNA, the CDR3 is TGTGCCAGCAGCTTAGCCAAGACAGATACGCAGTATTTT. Protein: CASSLAKTDTQYF.